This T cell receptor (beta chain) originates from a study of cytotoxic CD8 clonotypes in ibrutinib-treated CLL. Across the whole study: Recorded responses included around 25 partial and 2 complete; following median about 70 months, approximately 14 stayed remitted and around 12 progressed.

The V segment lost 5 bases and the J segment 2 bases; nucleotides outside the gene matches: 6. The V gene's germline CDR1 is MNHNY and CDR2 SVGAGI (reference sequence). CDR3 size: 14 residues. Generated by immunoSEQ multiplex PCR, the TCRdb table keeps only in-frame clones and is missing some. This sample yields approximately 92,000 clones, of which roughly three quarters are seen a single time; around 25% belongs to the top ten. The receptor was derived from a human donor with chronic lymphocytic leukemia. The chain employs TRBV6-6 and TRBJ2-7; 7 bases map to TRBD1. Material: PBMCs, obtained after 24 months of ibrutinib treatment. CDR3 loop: CASSNPGQTYEQYF. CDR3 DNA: TGTGCCAGCAGTAACCCGGGACAGACCTACGAGCAGTACTTC.